This T cell receptor (beta chain) was sequenced for a study of blood T cell repertoires in COVID-19. After removal of 6 bases from V and 5 bases from J, the junction contained 10 bases not matched to a gene. This CDR3 contains 15 residues. Germline CDR1 LNHDA, CDR2 SQIVND (reference sequence). The repertoire was sequenced with immunoSEQ multiplex PCR; TCRdb's copy has only in-frame clones and lacks some. The data contain roughly 140,000 clones, 87% of them singletons. Source material: peripheral blood. The receptor comes from a middle-aged woman with acute or convalescent COVID-19. The chain joins TRBV19 to TRBJ2-3, with 8 nucleotides matching TRBD2. This CDR3 is CASRDRAGGKDTQYF. CDR3 bases: TGTGCCAGTAGAGATAGGGCGGGGGGCAAAGATACGCAGTATTTT.